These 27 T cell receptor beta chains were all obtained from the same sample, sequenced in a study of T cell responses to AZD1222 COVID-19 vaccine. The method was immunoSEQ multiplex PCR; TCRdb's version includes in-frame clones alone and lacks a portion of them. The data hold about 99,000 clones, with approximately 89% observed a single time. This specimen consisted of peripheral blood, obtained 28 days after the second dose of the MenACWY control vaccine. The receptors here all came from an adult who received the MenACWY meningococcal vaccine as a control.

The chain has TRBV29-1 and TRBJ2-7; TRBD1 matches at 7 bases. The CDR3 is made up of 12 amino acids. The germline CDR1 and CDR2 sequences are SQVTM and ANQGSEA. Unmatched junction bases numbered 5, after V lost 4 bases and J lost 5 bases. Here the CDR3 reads CSVGVTGNEQYF. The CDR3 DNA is TGCAGCGTTGGGGTGACAGGGAACGAGCAGTACTTC.

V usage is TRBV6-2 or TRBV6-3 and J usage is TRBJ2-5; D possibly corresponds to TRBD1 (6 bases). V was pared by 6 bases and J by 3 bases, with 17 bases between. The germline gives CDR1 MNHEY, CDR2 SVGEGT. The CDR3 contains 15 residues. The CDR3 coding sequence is TGTGCCAGCAGCCGCCCGGGGACACTCAAAGAGACCCAGTACTTC. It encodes CASSRPGTLKETQYF.

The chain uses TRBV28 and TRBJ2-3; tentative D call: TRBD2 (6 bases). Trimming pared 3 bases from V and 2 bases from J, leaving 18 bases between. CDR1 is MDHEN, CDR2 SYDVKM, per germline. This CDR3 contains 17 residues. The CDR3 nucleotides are TGTGCCAGCAGTTTTGCCGGGCGGGGTAGCTCCACAGATACGCAGTATTTT. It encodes CASSFAGRGSSTDTQYF.

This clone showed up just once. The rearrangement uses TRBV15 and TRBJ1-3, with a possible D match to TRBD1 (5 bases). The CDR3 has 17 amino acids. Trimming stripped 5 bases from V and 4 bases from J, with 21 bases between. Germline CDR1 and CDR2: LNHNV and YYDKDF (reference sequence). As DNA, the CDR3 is TGTGCCACCAGCGAAGGGACTTCAGCCGTCCCGGGAAACACCATATATTTT. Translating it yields CATSEGTSAVPGNTIYF.

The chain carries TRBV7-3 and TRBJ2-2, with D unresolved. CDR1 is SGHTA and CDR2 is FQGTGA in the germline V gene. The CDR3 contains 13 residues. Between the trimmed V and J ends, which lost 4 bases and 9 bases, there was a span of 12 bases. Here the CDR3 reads CASSSGSDRELFF. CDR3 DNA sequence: TGTGCCAGCAGCTCAGGTTCCGACAGGGAGCTGTTTTTT.

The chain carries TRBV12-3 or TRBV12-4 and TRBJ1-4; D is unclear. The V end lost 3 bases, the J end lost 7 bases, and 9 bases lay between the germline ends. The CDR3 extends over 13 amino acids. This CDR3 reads CASSFGWIEKLFF. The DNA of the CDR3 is TGTGCCAGCAGTTTTGGGTGGATTGAAAAACTGTTTTTT.

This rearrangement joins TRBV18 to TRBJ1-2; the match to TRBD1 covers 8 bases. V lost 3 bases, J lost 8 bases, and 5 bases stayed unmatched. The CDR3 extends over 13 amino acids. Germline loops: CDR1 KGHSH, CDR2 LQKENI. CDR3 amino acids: CASSPEQGVGYTF. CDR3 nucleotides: TGTGCCAGCTCACCGGAACAGGGGGTGGGCTACACCTTC.

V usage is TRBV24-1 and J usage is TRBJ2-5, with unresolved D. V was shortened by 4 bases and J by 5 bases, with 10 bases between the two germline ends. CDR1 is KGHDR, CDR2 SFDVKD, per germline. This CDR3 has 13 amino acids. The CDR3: CATSEGSRETQYF. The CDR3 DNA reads TGTGCCACCAGTGAAGGGTCCCGGGAGACCCAGTACTTC.

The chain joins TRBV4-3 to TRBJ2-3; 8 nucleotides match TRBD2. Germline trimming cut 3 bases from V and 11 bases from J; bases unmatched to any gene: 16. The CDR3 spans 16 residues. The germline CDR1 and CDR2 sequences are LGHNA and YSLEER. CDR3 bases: TGCGCCAGCAGCCAGAGCGGGGGCCCCTCGTTCAATCGGCAGTATTTT. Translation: CASSQSGGPSFNRQYF.

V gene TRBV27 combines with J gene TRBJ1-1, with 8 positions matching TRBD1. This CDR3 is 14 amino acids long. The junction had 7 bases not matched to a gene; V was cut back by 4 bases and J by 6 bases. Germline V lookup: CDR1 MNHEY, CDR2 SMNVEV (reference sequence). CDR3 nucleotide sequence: TGTGCCAGCAGTTCCATGACAGGGGCCGCTGAAGCTTTCTTT. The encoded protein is CASSSMTGAAEAFF.

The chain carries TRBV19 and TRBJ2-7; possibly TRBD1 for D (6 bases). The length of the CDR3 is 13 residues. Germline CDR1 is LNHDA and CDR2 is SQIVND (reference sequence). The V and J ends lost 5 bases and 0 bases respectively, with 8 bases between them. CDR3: CASSRQASYEQYF. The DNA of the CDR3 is TGTGCCAGTAGTCGACAGGCCTCCTACGAGCAGTACTTC. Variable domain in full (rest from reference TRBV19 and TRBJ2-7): DGGITQSPKYLFRKEGQNVTLSCEQNLNHDAMYWYRQDPGQGLRLIYYSQIVNDFQKGDIAEGYSVSREKKESFPLTVTSAQKNPTAFYLCASSRQASYEQYFGPGTRLTVT.

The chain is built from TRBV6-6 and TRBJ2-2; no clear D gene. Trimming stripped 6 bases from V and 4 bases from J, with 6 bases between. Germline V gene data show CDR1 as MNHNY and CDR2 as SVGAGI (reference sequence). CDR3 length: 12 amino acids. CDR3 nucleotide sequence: TGTGCCAGCAGCCTGTCCACCGGGGAGCTGTTTTTT. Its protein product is CASSLSTGELFF.

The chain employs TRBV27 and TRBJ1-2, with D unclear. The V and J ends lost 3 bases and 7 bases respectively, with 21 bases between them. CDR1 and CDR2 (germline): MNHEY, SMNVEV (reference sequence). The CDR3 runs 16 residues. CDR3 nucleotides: TGTGCCAGCAGTTTTACGTGGGCAGCAACCGGTCTTGGCTACACCTTC. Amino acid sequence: CASSFTWAATGLGYTF.

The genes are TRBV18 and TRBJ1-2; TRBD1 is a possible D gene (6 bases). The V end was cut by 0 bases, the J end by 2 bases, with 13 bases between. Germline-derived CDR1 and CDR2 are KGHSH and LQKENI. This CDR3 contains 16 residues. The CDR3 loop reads CASSPPGDILNYGYTF. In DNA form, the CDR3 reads TGTGCCAGCTCACCACCTGGGGACATCCTAAACTATGGCTACACCTTC.

The CDR3 reads CASSVRGGYTEAFF. DNA for the CDR3: TGTGCCAGCAGTGTCAGGGGTGGTTACACTGAAGCTTTCTTT. V and J are TRBV2 and TRBJ1-1, with D possibly being TRBD1 (6 bases). The V gene lost 4 bases and the J gene lost 3 bases, with 12 bases spanning the gap. Germline V gene data show CDR1 as SNHLY and CDR2 as FYNNEI. The CDR3 length is 14 residues.

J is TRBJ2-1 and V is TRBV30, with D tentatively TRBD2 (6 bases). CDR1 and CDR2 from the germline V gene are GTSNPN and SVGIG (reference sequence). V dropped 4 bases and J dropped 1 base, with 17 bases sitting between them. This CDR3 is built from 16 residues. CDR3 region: CAWTHAGSKSYNEQFF. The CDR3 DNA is TGTGCCTGGACGCACGCCGGGAGTAAATCCTACAATGAGCAGTTCTTC.

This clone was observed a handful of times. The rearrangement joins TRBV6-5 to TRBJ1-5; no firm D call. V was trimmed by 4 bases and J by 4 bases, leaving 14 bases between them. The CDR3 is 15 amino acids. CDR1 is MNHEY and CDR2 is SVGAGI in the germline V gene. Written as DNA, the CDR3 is TGTGCCAGCAGTTCCGGGAGCCGTCTTAATCAGCCCCAGCATTTT. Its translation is CASSSGSRLNQPQHF.

CDR3 loop: CASRGQGGDTEAFF. The CDR3 DNA reads TGTGCCAGCAGAGGACAGGGTGGTGACACTGAAGCTTTCTTT. The chain joins TRBV6-5 to TRBJ1-1; 8 bases are shared with TRBD1. The V segment lost 6 bases and the J segment 3 bases; nucleotides outside the gene matches: 6. The CDR3 spans 14 residues. Germline CDR1 MNHEY, CDR2 SVGAGI.

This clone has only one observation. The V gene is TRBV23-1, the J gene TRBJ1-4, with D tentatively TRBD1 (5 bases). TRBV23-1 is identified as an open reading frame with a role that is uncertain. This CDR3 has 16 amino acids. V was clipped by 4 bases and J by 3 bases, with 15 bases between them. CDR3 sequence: CASSPGHKISNEKLFF. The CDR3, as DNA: TGCGCCAGCAGTCCCGGACACAAAATCTCTAATGAAAAACTGTTTTTT.

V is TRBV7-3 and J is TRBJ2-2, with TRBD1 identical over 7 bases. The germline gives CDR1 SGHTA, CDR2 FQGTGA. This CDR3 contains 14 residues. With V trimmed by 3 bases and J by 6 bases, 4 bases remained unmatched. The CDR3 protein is CASSFGRGSGELFF. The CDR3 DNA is TGTGCCAGCAGCTTTGGCAGGGGGTCCGGGGAGCTGTTTTTT.

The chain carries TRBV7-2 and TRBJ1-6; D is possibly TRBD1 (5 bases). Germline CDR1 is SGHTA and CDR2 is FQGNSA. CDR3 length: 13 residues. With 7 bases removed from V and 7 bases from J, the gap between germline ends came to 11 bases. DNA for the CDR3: TGTGCCAGCAAGCCGGGACCGAATTCACCCCTCCACTTT. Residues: CASKPGPNSPLHF.

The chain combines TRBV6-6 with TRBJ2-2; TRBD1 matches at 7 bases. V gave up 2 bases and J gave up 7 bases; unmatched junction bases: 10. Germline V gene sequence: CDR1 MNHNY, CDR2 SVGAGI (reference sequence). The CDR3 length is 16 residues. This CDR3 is CASSYGRGGKGGELFF. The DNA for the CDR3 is TGTGCCAGCAGTTACGGTAGAGGGGGCAAAGGCGGGGAGCTGTTTTTT.

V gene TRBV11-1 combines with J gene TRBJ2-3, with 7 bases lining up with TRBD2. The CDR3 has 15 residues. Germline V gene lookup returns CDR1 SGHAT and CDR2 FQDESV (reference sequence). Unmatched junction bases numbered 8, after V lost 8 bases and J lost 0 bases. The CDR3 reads CASGGDGQSTDTQYF. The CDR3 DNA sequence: TGTGCCAGCGGGGGGGACGGACAAAGCACAGATACGCAGTATTTT.

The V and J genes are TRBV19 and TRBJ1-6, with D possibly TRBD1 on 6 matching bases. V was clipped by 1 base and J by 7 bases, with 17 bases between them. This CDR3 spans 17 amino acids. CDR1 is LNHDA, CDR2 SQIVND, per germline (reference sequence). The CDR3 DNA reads TGTGCCAGTAGTATAGGGCACAGGGAAATTGGCAATTCACCCCTCCACTTT. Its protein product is CASSIGHREIGNSPLHF.

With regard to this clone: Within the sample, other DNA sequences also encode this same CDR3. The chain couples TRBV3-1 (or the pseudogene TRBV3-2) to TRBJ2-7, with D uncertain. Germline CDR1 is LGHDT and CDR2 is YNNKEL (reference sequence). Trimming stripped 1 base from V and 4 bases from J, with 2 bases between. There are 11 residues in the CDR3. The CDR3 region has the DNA TGTGCCAGCAGCCAAGGTTACGAGCAGTACTTC. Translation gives CASSQGYEQYF.

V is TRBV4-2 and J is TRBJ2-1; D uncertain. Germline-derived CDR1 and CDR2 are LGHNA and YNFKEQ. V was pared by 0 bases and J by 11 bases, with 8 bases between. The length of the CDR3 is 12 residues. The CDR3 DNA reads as TGTGCCAGCAGCCAAGATGATCGGAAGCAGTTCTTC. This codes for CASSQDDRKQFF.

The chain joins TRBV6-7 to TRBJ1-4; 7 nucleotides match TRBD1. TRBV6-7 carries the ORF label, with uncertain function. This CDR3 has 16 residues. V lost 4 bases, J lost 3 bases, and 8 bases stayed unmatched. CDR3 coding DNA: TGTGCCAGCAGTTCGGGCAGGGGGTTTGCTAATGAAAAACTGTTTTTT. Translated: CASSSGRGFANEKLFF.